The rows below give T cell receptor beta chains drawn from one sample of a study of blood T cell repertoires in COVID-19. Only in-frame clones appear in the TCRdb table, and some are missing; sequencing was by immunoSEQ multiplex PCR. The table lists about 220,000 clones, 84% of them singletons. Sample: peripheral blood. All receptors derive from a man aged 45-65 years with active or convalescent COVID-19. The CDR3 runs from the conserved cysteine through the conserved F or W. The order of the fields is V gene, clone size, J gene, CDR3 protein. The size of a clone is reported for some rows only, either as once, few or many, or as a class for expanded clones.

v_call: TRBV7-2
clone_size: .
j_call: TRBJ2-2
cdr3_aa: CASSPTANTGELFF

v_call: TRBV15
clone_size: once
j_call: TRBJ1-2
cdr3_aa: CATSRVPGEYYGYTF

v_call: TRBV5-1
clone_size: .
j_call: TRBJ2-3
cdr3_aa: CASSLETSGRSSILGTQYF

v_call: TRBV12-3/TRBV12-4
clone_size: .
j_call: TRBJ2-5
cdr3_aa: CASSEQPQETQYF

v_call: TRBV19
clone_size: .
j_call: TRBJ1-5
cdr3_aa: CASSRQKNQPQHF

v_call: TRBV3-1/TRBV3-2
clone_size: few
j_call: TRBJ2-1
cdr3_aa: CASRHQNNEQFF

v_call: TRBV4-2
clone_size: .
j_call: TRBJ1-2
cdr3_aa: CASSQRTGLEGYTF

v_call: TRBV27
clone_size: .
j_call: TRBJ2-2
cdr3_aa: CASSLFGQVNTGELFF

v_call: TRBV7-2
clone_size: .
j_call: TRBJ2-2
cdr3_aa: CASSLSFATGTGELFF

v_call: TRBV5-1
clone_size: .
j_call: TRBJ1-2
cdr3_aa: CASSSGPGQPYYGYTF

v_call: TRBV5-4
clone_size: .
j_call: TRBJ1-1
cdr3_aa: CASSLRAGESEAFF

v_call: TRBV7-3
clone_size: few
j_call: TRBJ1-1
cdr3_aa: CASSLSAGTNTEAFF

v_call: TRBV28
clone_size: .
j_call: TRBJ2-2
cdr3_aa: CASSLLQANTGELFF

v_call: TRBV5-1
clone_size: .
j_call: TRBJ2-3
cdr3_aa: CASSLGLAGVSDTQYF

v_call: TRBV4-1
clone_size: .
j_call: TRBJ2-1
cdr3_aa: CASSQGGGTSEFF

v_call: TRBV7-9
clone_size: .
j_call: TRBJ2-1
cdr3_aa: CASSLVGSAGSFDNEQFF

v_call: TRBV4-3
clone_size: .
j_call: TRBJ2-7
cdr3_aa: CASSQDRVGAGGPRGEQYF

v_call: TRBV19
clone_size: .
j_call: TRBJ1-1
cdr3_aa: CASNAGQRVTEAFF

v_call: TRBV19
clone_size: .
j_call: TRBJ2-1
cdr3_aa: CASSWTGGRFSYNEQFF

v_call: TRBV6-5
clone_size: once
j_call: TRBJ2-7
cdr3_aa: CASTVRGILYEQYF

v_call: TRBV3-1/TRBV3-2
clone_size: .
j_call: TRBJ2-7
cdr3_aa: CASSLAALPEQYF

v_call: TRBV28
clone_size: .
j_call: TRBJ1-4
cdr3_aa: CASSLRTGGIEKLFF

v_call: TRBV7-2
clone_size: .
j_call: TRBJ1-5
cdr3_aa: CASTSTRGWKSNQPQHF

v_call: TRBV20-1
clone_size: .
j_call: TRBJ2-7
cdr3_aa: CSASGDEQYF

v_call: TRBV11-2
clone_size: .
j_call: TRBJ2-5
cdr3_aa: CASSSFAKRPQETQYF

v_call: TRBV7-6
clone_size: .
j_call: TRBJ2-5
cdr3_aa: CASSLAGGLGETQYF

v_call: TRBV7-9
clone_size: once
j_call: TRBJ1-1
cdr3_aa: CASSLGTGQGEAFF

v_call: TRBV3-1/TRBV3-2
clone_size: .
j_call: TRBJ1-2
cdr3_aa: CASSQGGTVYGYTF

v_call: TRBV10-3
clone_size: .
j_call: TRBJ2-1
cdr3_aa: CAISEQQDPQYNEQFF

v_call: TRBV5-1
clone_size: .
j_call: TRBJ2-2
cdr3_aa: CASSLARGTGELFF